This is a list of T cell receptor beta chains from one sample in a study of shared clonotypes between healthy human individuals. TCRdb's table, derived via immunoSEQ multiplex PCR, lists solely in-frame clones and lacks some. The table lists approximately 1,000,000 clones, approximately 78% of them singletons. The sequenced sample was memory CD4+ T cells from PBMCs. The source of these receptors is a young man in good health. Some clones in this sample may be carry-over from other donors' samples. CDR3s include the opening cysteine and the closing phenylalanine or tryptophan. D genes are given only for firm matches. Clone size is not always given. Where it is, it says once, few, many or a class for expanded clones.

j_gene | abundance | v_gene | d_gene | CDR3nt | CDR3aa
TRBJ1-2 | NA | TRBV28 | NA | TGTGCCAGCAGTTTATCGCAAGCGGGCAGTCGGGGCTACACCTTC | CASSLSQAGSRGYTF
TRBJ2-1 | NA | TRBV9 | TRBD2 | TGTGCCAGCAGCGGAAGACTAGCGGGAGGCCCGAGGGAGCAGTTCTTC | CASSGRLAGGPREQFF
TRBJ1-1 | NA | TRBV28 | NA | TGTGCCAGCAGTTCAACCAACACTGAAGCTTTCTTT | CASSSTNTEAFF
TRBJ2-2 | NA | TRBV5-1 | NA | TGCGCCAGCAGCCCGCAGGCTAGCTTCCCCGGGGAGCTGTTTTTT | CASSPQASFPGELFF
TRBJ2-1 | NA | TRBV7-2 | NA | TGTGCCAGCAGCTTTGGGGTAGCTAGCTACAATGAGCAGTTCTTC | CASSFGVASYNEQFF
TRBJ2-1 | once | TRBV5-4 | NA | TGTGCCAGCAGCCGGACTTCCAGCTCCTACAATGAGCAGTTCTTC | CASSRTSSSYNEQFF
TRBJ2-3 | NA | TRBV6-6 | NA | TGTGCCAGCAGCCCAACCGCGGTAGCAGGGAATTTT | CASSPTAVAGNF
TRBJ1-5 | NA | TRBV2 | NA | TGTGCCAGCACGGGAAGCAATAGCAATCAGCCCCAGCATTTT | CASTGSNSNQPQHF
TRBJ1-1 | NA | TRBV5-1 | TRBD1 | TGCGCCAGCAGCGAGACAGGGGGCTCAGCTGAAGCTTTCTTT | CASSETGGSAEAFF
TRBJ1-4 | many | TRBV6-1 | TRBD1 | TGTGCCAGCAGTGAGGACAGGGTTTTCGAAAAACTGTTTTTT | CASSEDRVFEKLFF
TRBJ1-2 | NA | TRBV7-2 | NA | TGTGCCAGCAGCCCCAGGACAGATTATGGCTACACCTTC | CASSPRTDYGYTF
TRBJ2-1 | NA | TRBV28 | TRBD1 | TGTGCCAGCAGTTCAGGGGGTGCCCTGTCCTTCAATGAGCAGTTCTTC | CASSSGGALSFNEQFF
TRBJ1-3 | NA | TRBV30 | NA | TGTGCCTGGAGCCGAGGGGGCTCTGGAAACACCATATATTTT | CAWSRGGSGNTIYF
TRBJ2-2 | NA | TRBV28 | TRBD1 | TGTGCCAGCAGTTTACTACGGCAGGGGGCCCTCAACACCGGGGAGCTGTTTTTT | CASSLLRQGALNTGELFF
TRBJ2-7 | NA | TRBV7-9 | TRBD1 | TGTGCCAGCAGCATCGGACAGGGATTTTACGAGCAGTACTTC | CASSIGQGFYEQYF
TRBJ2-3 | NA | TRBV7-9 | NA | TGTGCCAGCAGCTTAGTCCTAGGCGGGAGCACAGATACGCAGTATTTT | CASSLVLGGSTDTQYF
TRBJ1-1 | NA | TRBV7-9 | TRBD1 | TGTGCCAGCAGCGCAGTGCCGGGACAGAGGAGGGCTGACACTGAAGCTTTCTTT | CASSAVPGQRRADTEAFF